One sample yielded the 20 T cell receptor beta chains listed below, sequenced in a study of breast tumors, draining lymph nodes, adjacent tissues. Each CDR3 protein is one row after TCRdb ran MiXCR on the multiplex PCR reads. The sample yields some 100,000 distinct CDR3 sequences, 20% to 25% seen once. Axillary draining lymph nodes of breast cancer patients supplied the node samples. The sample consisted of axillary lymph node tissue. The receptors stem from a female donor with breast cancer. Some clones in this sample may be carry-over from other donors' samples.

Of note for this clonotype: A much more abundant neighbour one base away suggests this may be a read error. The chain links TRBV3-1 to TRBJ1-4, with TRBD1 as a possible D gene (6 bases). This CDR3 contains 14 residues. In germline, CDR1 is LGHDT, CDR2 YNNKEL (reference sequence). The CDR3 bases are TGTGCCAGCAGCCAAGATCAGGGGAATGAAAGACTGTTTTTT. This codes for CASSQDQGNERLFF.

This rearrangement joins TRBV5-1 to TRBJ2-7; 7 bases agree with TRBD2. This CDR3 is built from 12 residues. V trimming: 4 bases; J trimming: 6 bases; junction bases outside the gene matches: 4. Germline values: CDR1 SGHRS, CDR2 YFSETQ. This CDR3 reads CASSPRGFEQYF. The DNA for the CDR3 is TGCGCCAGCAGCCCGCGGGGGTTCGAGCAGTACTTC.

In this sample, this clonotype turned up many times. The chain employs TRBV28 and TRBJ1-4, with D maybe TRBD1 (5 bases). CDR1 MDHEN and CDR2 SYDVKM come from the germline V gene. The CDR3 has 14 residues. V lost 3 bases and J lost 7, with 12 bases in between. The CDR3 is CASSFGGLGEKLFF. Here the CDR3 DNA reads TGTGCCAGCAGTTTCGGGGGGTTAGGTGAAAAACTGTTTTTT.

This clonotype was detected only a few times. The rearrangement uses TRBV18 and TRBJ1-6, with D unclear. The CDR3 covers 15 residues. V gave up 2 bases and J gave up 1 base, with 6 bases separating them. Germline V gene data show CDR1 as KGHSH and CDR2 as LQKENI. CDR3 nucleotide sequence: TGTGCCAGCTCACCAGACACGTCCTATAATTCACCCCTCCACTTT. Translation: CASSPDTSYNSPLHF.

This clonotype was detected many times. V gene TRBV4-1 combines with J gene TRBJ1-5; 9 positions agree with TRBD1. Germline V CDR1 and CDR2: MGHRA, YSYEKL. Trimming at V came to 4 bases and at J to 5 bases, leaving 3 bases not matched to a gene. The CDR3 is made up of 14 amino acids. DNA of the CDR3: TGCGCCAGCAGCCCGCGACAGGGGGATCAGCCCCAGCATTTT. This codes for CASSPRQGDQPQHF.

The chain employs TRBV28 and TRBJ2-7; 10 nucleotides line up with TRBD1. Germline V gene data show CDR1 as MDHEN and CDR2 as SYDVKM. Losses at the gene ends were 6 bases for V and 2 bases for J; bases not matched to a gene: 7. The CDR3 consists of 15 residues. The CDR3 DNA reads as TGTGCCAGCAGCCTGGGACAGGGGCCTGCCTACGAGCAGTACTTC. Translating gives CASSLGQGPAYEQYF.

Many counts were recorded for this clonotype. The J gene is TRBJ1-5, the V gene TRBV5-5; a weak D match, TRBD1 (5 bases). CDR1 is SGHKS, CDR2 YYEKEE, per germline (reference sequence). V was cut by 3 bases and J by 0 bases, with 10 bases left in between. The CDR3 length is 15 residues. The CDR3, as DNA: TGTGCCAGCAGCTCCCATGGGGGTAGCAATCAGCCCCAGCATTTT. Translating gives CASSSHGGSNQPQHF.

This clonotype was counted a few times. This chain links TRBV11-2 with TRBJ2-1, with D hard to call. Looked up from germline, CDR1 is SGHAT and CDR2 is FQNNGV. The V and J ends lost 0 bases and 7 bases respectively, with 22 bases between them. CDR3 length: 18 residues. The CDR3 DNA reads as TGTGCCAGCAGCTTAGATCTGGCCCTCGGGTCCTATTTGAATGAGCAGTTCTTC. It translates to CASSLDLALGSYLNEQFF.

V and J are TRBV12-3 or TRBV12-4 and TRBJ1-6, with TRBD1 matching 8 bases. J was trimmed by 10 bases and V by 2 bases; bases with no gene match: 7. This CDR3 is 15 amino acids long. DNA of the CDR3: TGTGCCAGCAGTTTATCGGGACAGGCAGCATCACCCCTCCACTTT. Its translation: CASSLSGQAASPLHF.

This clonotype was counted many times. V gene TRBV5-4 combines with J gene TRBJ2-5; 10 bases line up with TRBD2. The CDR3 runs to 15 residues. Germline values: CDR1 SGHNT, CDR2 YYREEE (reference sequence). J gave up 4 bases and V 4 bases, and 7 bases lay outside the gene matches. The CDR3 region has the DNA TGTGCCAGCAGCCAGAGCGGGGGGGCAGGAGAGACCCAGTACTTC. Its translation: CASSQSGGAGETQYF. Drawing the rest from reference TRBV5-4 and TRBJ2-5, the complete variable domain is ETGVTQSPTHLIKTRGQQVTLRCSSQSGHNTVSWYQQALGQGPQFIFQYYREEENGRGNFPPRFSGLQFPNYSSELNVNALELDDSALYLCASSQSGGAGETQYFGPGTRLLVL.

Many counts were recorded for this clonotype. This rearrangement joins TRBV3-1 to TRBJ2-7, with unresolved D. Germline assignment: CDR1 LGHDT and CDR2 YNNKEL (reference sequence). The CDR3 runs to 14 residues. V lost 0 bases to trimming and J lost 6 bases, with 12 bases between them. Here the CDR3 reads CASSQDWDGREQYF. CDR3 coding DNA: TGTGCCAGCAGCCAAGACTGGGATGGTCGCGAGCAGTACTTC.

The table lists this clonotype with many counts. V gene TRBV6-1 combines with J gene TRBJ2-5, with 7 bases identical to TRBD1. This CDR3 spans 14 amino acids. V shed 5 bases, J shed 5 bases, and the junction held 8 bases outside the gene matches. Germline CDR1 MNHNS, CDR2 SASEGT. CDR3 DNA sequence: TGTGCCAGCAGTAGACAGGGAGCGAGGGAGACCCAGTACTTC. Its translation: CASSRQGARETQYF.

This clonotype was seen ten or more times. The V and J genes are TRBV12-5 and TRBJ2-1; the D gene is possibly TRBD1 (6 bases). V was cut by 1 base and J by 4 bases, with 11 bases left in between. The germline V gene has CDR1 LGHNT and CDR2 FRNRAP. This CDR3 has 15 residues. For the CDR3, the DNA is TGTGCTAGTGGTTTGGGGGCAGGGGAGTACAATGAGCAGTTCTTC. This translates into CASGLGAGEYNEQFF.

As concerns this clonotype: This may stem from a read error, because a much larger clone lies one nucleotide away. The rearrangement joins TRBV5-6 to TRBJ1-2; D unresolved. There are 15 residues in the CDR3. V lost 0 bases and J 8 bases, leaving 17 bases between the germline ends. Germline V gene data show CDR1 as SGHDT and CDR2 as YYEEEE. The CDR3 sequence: CASSLGRTVSGGYTF. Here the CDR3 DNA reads TGTGCCAGCAGCTTGGGCAGGACTGTTTCCGGCGGCTACACCTTC.

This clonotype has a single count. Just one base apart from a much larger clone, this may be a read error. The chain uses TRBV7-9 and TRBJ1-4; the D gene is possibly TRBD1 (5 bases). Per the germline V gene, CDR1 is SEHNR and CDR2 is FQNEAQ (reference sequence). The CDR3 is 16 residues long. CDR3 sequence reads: CVSSLDGAASNEKLFF. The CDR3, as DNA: TGTGTCAGCAGCCTAGATGGGGCAGCGTCAAATGAAAAACTGTTTTTT.

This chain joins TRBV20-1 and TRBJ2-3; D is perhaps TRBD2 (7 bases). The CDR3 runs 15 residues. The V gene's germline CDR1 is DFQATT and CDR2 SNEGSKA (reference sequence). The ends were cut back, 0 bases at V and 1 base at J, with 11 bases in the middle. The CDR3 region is CSARDHGGRTDTQYF. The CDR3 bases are TGCAGTGCTAGAGATCACGGGGGGCGCACAGATACGCAGTATTTT.

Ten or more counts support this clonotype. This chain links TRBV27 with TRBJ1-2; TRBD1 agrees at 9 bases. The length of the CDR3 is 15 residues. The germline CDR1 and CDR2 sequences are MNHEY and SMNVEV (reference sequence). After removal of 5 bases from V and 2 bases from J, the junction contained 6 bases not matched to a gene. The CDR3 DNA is TGTGCCAGCAGTAAAAGGGACAGGGCGAACTATGGCTACACCTTC. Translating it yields CASSKRDRANYGYTF.

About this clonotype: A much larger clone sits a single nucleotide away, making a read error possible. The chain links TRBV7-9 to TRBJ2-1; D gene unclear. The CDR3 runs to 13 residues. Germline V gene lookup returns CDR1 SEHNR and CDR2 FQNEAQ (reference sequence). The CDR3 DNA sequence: TGTGCCAGCAGCGTATTCAACTCGGGTGAGCGGTTCTTC. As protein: CASSVFNSGERFF.

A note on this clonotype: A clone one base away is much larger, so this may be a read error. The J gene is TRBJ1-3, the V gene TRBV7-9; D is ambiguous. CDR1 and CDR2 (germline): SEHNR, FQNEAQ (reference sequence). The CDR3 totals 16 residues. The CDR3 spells CVSSFPGQETGNTIYF. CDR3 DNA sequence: TGTGTCAGCAGCTTTCCGGGCCAGGAAACTGGAAACACCATATATTTT. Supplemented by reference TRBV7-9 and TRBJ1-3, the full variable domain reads DTGVSQNPRHKITKRGQNVTFRCDPISEHNRLYWYRQTLGQGPEFLTYFQNEAQLEKSRLLSDRFSAERPKGSFSTLEIQRTEQGDSAMYLCVSSFPGQETGNTIYFGEGSWLTVV.

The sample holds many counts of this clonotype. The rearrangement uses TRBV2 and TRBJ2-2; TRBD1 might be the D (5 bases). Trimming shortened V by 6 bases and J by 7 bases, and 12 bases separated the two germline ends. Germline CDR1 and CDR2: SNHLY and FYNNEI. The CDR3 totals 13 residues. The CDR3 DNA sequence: TGTGCCAGCAGCAAACGGCAGGGCGGGGAGCTGTTTTTT. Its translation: CASSKRQGGELFF.